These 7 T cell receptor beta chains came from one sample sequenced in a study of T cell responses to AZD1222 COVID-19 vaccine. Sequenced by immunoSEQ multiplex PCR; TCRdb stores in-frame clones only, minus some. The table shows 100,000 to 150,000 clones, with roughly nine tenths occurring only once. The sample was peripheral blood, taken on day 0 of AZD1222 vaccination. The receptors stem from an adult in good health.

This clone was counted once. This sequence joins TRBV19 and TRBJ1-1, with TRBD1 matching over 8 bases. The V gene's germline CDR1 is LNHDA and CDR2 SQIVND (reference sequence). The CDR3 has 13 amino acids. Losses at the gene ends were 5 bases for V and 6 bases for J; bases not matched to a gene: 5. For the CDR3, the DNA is TGTGCCAGTAGTCAGGGGACAGGCCCTGAAGCTTTCTTT. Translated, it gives CASSQGTGPEAFF.

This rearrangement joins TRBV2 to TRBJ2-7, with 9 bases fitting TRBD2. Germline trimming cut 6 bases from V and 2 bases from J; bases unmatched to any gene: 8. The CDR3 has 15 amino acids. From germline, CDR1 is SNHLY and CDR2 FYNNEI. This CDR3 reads CASSEQTSGAYEQYF. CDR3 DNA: TGTGCCAGCAGCGAACAGACTAGCGGAGCCTACGAGCAGTACTTC.

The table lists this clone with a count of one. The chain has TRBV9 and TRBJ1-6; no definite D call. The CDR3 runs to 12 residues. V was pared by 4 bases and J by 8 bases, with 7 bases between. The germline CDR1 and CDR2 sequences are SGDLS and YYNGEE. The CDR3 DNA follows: TGTGCCAGCAGCCCGGTAGATTCACCCCTCCACTTT. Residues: CASSPVDSPLHF.

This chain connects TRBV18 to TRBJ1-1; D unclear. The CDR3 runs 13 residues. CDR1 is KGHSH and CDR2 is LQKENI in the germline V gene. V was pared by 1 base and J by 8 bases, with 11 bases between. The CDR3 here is CASSPRRESEAFF. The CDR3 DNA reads TGTGCCAGCTCACCACGACGTGAATCCGAAGCTTTCTTT.

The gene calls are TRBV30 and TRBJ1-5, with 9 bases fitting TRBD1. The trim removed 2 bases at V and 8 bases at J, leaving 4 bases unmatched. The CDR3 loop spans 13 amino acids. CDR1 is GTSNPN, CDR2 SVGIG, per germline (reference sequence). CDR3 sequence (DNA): TGTGCCTGGAGTCGGGACAGGGAAGAGCCCCAGCATTTT. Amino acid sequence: CAWSRDREEPQHF.

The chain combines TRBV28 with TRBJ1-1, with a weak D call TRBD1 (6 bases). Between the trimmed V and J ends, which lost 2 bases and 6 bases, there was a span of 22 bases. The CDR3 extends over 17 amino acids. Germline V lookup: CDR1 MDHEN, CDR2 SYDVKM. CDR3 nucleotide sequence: TGTGCCAGCAGTTTAAACAGGGTGGGCCAACCGTCCTCTGAAGCTTTCTTT. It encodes CASSLNRVGQPSSEAFF.

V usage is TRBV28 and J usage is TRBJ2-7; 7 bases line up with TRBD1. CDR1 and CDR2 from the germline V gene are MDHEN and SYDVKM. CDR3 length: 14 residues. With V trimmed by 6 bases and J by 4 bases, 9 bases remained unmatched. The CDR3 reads CASSHRGSKYEQYF. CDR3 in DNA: TGTGCCAGCAGCCACAGGGGATCTAAGTACGAGCAGTACTTC.